Presented here are 17 T cell receptor beta chains from one specimen sequenced in a study of blood T cell repertoires in COVID-19. TCRdb keeps only in-frame clones here, not all; method: immunoSEQ multiplex PCR. The data contain 60,000 to 85,000 clones, almost 90% of them singletons. The sequenced material came from peripheral blood. The receptors derive from a woman at least 80 years old with active or convalescent COVID-19.

This clone turned up a few times. The chain joins TRBV10-3 to TRBJ1-3, with 7 bases that match TRBD1. The CDR3 covers 16 residues. V dropped 2 bases and J dropped 0; count of bases not matched to a gene: 4. Germline assignment: CDR1 ENHRY and CDR2 SYGVKD. This CDR3 is CAISEQGVNSGNTIYF. The DNA of the CDR3 is TGTGCCATCAGTGAGCAGGGGGTCAACTCTGGAAACACCATATATTTT.

V and J are TRBV12-3 or TRBV12-4 and TRBJ2-7; 7 positions agree with TRBD1. With 6 bases clipped from V and 5 bases from J, the junction kept 4 bases outside the gene matches. CDR3 size: 12 residues. CDR3 DNA sequence: TGTGCCAGCAGGGCTCAGGGGGACGAGCAGTACTTC. This encodes CASRAQGDEQYF.

Points on this clone: The junction departs from the called germline gene at one end, perhaps through a read error. The chain couples TRBV29-1 to TRBJ1-5; tentatively, D is TRBD1 (5 bases). The CDR3 is made up of 13 amino acids. Germline CDR1 reads SQVTM; CDR2 reads ANQGSEA. The CDR3 region has the DNA TGTTACGGGGGGACCTCTAGCAATCAGCCCCAGCATTTT. Translated: CYGGTSSNQPQHF.

The gene calls are TRBV14 and TRBJ2-1, with unresolved D. Germline V gene lookup returns CDR1 SGHDN and CDR2 FVKESK. This CDR3 region has 15 residues. Deletions cut 0 bases from V and 0 bases from J, with 6 bases between. The CDR3: CASSQDLSSYNEQFF. DNA of the CDR3: TGTGCCAGCAGCCAAGACCTAAGCTCCTACAATGAGCAGTTCTTC.

J is TRBJ2-7 and V is TRBV5-4, with D maybe TRBD1 (6 bases). CDR3 size: 15 residues. Germline V gene data show CDR1 as SGHNT and CDR2 as YYREEE (reference sequence). The V gene lost 0 bases and the J gene lost 0 bases, with 10 bases spanning the gap. The CDR3 spells CASSLAQGFSYEQYF. The CDR3 DNA follows: TGTGCCAGCAGCTTGGCACAGGGATTCTCCTACGAGCAGTACTTC.

The chain has TRBV28 and TRBJ2-7, with D perhaps TRBD2 (6 bases). The V end was cut by 5 bases, the J end by 1 base, with 15 bases between. CDR1 is MDHEN, CDR2 SYDVKM, per germline. The CDR3 has 15 residues. The CDR3 reads CASSLRGTRSYEQYF. As DNA, the CDR3 is TGTGCCAGCAGTCTCCGGGGGACGAGGTCCTACGAGCAGTACTTC.

V and J are TRBV4-3 and TRBJ2-7; 9 nucleotides line up with TRBD1. Germline V gene lookup returns CDR1 LGHNA and CDR2 YSLEER. V shed 6 bases and J 5 bases; nucleotides not matched to a gene: 8. This CDR3 is built from 14 residues. The CDR3 nucleotides read TGCGCCAGCAGTGTACGGGACAGGGTAGACGAGCAGTACTTC. This sequence encodes CASSVRDRVDEQYF.

The chain uses TRBV5-6 and TRBJ2-1, with TRBD2 matching 8 bases. Germline V gene lookup returns CDR1 SGHDT and CDR2 YYEEEE. The CDR3 runs to 15 residues. Unmatched junction bases numbered 7, after V lost 5 bases and J lost 3 bases. The CDR3 DNA reads as TGTGCCAGCAGGGGTGTAGCGGGAATCTACAATGAGCAGTTCTTC. Its translation is CASRGVAGIYNEQFF.

This chain uses TRBV5-1 with TRBJ1-4; 8 bases line up with TRBD1. V shed 4 bases and J 0 bases; nucleotides not matched to a gene: 14. This CDR3 spans 19 amino acids. Germline V lookup: CDR1 SGHRS, CDR2 YFSETQ. This chain's CDR3 is CASSLSVAGGLTTNEKLFF. In DNA, the CDR3 is TGCGCCAGCAGCCTGTCCGTTGCAGGGGGCCTTACAACTAATGAAAAACTGTTTTTT.

The DNA for the CDR3 is TGCGCCAGCAGCTTGGAAGGGACAGGGGCCTACAATGAGCAGTTCTTC. Its protein product is CASSLEGTGAYNEQFF. V and J are TRBV5-1 and TRBJ2-1, with 10 bases identical to TRBD1. CDR1 and CDR2 from the germline V gene are SGHRS and YFSETQ. CDR3 length: 16 residues. Trimming at V came to 0 bases and at J to 2 bases, leaving 2 bases not matched to a gene.

This clone has more than one count but fewer than ten. Other DNA sequences of this sample code for an identical CDR3. V is TRBV9 and J is TRBJ2-5, with a possible D match to TRBD2 (7 bases). CDR1 SGDLS and CDR2 YYNGEE come from the germline V gene. This CDR3 has 15 amino acids. The germline V and J ends were trimmed by 0 bases and 2 bases, with 11 bases remaining between them. The CDR3 coding sequence is TGTGCCAGCAGCGTAGTACAGGGAGGGCAAGAGACCCAGTACTTC. Protein: CASSVVQGGQETQYF. Full variable domain (outside the CDR3, taken from reference TRBV9 and TRBJ2-5): DSGVTQTPKHLITATGQRVTLRCSPRSGDLSVYWYQQSLDQGLQFLIQYYNGEERAKGNILERFSAQQFPDLHSELNLSSLELGDSALYFCASSVVQGGQETQYFGPGTRLLVL.

The V and J genes are TRBV6-4 and TRBJ1-6; a weak D match, TRBD1 (5 bases). The length of the CDR3 is 15 residues. Germline CDR1 and CDR2: MRHNA and SNTAGT. The germline V and J ends were trimmed by 11 bases and 7 bases, with 21 bases remaining between them. The CDR3 coding sequence is TGTGCCGAGCGGGGGGGACCCCGAGGGAATTCACCCCTCCACTTT. As protein: CAERGGPRGNSPLHF.

The V gene is TRBV6-4, the J gene TRBJ2-1; a possible D gene is TRBD2 (6 bases). V was clipped by 6 bases and J by 2 bases, with 11 bases between them. In germline, CDR1 is MRHNA, CDR2 SNTAGT. The CDR3 contains 14 residues. The CDR3 coding sequence is TGTGCCAGCAGCCGGGACTTTACCTACAATGAGCAGTTCTTC. Translating it yields CASSRDFTYNEQFF.

V gene TRBV7-2 combines with J gene TRBJ1-3, with D uncertain. V was cut by 4 bases and J by 0 bases, with 7 bases left in between. The CDR3 sequence is 14 residues long. CDR1 SGHTA and CDR2 FQGNSA come from the germline V gene. CDR3 nucleotide sequence: TGTGCCAGCAGCTCGGACTACTCTGGAAACACCATATATTTT. This codes for CASSSDYSGNTIYF.

This chain uses TRBV12-5 with TRBJ2-7, with TRBD1 matching 9 bases. Per the germline V gene, CDR1 is LGHNT and CDR2 is FRNRAP. Trimming took 0 bases from V and 5 from J; bases not matched to a gene: 8. This CDR3 has 16 amino acids. CDR3 region: CASGLVLNRGHHEQYF. CDR3 in DNA: TGTGCTAGTGGTTTGGTTCTCAACAGGGGGCACCACGAGCAGTACTTC.

The chain recombines TRBV7-9 with TRBJ2-5; 9 nucleotides line up with TRBD1. V dropped 5 bases and J dropped 5; count of bases not matched to a gene: 9. The CDR3 spans 15 residues. The germline V gene has CDR1 SEHNR and CDR2 FQNEAQ (reference sequence). This CDR3 reads CASSPRTGAEETQYF. CDR3 nucleotide sequence: TGTGCCAGCAGCCCGAGGACAGGGGCTGAGGAGACCCAGTACTTC.

The chain uses TRBV29-1 and TRBJ1-2, with 7 bases that match TRBD1. The CDR3 is 14 residues long. J was trimmed by 3 bases and V by 6 bases; bases with no gene match: 10. Germline CDR1 reads SQVTM; CDR2 reads ANQGSEA. CDR3 sequence: CSVTGQYTDYGYTF. The CDR3 nucleotides are TGCAGCGTAACGGGACAGTATACTGACTATGGCTACACCTTC.